The 10 T cell receptor beta chains presented below share a single source sample, sequenced in a study of shared clonotypes between healthy human individuals. The protocol was immunoSEQ multiplex PCR, while the TCRdb copy is restricted to in-frame clones and leaves out a portion. The sample records around 2,000,000 clones, roughly 96% being singletons. The source material was naive CD4+ T cells sorted from blood. Indicated subset: CD45RA+ positively selected. These receptors came from a man between 18 and 35 years old in good health.

The chain has TRBV28 and TRBJ1-5; 12 nucleotides align to TRBD1. V was clipped by 5 bases and J by 5 bases; unmatched bases: 10. Germline assignment: CDR1 MDHEN and CDR2 SYDVKM. The CDR3 is 17 amino acids. The CDR3, as DNA: TGTGCCAGCAGTCTAAGCCGGGACAGGGGGCTCTATCAGCCCCAGCATTTT. Amino acid sequence: CASSLSRDRGLYQPQHF.

The genes are TRBV5-1 and TRBJ2-7; D remains unclear. The V end was cut by 2 bases, the J end by 1 base, with 13 bases between. The germline V gene has CDR1 SGHRS and CDR2 YFSETQ. The CDR3 consists of 15 residues. The DNA for the CDR3 is TGCGCCAGCAGCTTAGAATCGGCAGGATCCTACGAGCAGTACTTC. Its protein is CASSLESAGSYEQYF.

CDR3 region: CASSHILTSGGMWEQYF. The CDR3, as DNA: TGCGCCAGCAGCCATATTCTCACTAGCGGGGGGATGTGGGAGCAGTACTTC. The gene calls are TRBV4-1 and TRBJ2-7, with 12 nucleotides matching TRBD2. Looked up from germline, CDR1 is MGHRA and CDR2 is YSYEKL. The CDR3 loop spans 17 amino acids. The ends lost 3 bases at V and 7 bases at J; junction bases unmatched: 13.

This chain connects TRBV6-4 to TRBJ1-3; maybe TRBD1 (5 bases). V was shortened by 6 bases and J by 4 bases, with 19 bases between the two germline ends. Germline V gene lookup returns CDR1 MRHNA and CDR2 SNTAGT. The CDR3 runs 16 residues. CDR3 DNA sequence: TGTGCCAGCAGCCATGGGGCCGGGGTGGCGGGAAACACCATATATTTT. Encoded protein: CASSHGAGVAGNTIYF.

CDR3 amino acids: CASSYSRQTQETQYF. DNA for the CDR3: TGTGCCAGCAGTTACTCCCGACAGACTCAAGAGACCCAGTACTTC. V usage is TRBV6-6 and J usage is TRBJ2-5, with D tentatively TRBD1 (5 bases). CDR1 is MNHNY, CDR2 SVGAGI, per germline (reference sequence). The V end was cut by 0 bases, the J end by 2 bases, with 10 bases between. The CDR3 runs 15 residues.

The gene calls are TRBV7-9 and TRBJ2-3, with D perhaps TRBD2 (5 bases). The CDR3 covers 15 residues. Trimming stripped 3 bases from V and 2 bases from J, with 12 bases between. Germline V CDR1 and CDR2: SEHNR, FQNEAQ (reference sequence). DNA of the CDR3: TGTGCCAGCAGCTTTTCTTCCGGGGACACAGATACGCAGTATTTT. Its translation is CASSFSSGDTDTQYF.

CDR3 sequence reads: CASRLGLTGPYGYTF. CDR3 nucleotides: TGTGCCAGCAGACTGGGCCTGACAGGGCCCTATGGCTACACCTTC. This chain connects TRBV6-5 to TRBJ1-2, with 7 nucleotides matching TRBD1. The germline CDR1 and CDR2 sequences are MNHEY and SVGAGI. V lost 6 bases, J lost 4 bases, and 11 bases stayed unmatched. This CDR3 is 15 amino acids long.

On this clone itself: One end of the junction varies from germline; a read error may be responsible. This chain joins TRBV28 and TRBJ2-3; no clear D. The CDR3 loop spans 11 amino acids. In germline, CDR1 is MDHEN, CDR2 SYDVKM. In DNA form, the CDR3 reads TGTGCCAGCAGTTTATCGTCGCTGCCGAATTTT. Translated, it gives CASSLSSLPNF.

The chain recombines TRBV2 with TRBJ2-7; 8 nucleotides match TRBD2. CDR3 size: 15 residues. The J segment lost 6 bases and the V segment lost 7 bases, leaving 14 bases of the junction unmatched. The germline CDR1 and CDR2 sequences are SNHLY and FYNNEI. CDR3 sequence (DNA): TGTGCCAGCACAGTGTTAACAGCGGGAGTCGGCGAGCAGTACTTC. This translates into CASTVLTAGVGEQYF.

The V call is TRBV5-8, the J call TRBJ2-3, with 9 bases identical to TRBD2. Germline values: CDR1 SGHTS, CDR2 YDEGEE. The CDR3 spans 14 residues. J was trimmed by 1 base and V by 7 bases; bases with no gene match: 4. CDR3 amino acids: CASLTSGGTDTQYF. Here the CDR3 DNA reads TGTGCCAGCTTGACTAGCGGAGGCACAGATACGCAGTATTTT.